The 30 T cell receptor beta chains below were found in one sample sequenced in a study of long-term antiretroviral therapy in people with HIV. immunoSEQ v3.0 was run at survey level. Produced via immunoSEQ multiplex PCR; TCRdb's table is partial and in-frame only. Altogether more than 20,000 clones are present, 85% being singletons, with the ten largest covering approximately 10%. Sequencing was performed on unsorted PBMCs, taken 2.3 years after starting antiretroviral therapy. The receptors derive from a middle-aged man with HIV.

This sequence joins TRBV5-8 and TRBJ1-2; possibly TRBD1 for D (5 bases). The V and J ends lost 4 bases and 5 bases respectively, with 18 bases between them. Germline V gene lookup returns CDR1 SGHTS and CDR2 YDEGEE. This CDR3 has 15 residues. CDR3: CASSRGTVRRYGYTF. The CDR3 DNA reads TGTGCCAGCAGCCGAGGGACTGTGCGGCGGTATGGCTACACCTTC.

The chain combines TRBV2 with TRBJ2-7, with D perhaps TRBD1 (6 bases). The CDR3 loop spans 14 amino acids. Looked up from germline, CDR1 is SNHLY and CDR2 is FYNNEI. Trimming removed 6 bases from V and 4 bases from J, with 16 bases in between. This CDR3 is CASRDRLLVYEQYF. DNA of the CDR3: TGTGCCAGCAGGGACAGATTGTTGGTTTACGAGCAGTACTTC.

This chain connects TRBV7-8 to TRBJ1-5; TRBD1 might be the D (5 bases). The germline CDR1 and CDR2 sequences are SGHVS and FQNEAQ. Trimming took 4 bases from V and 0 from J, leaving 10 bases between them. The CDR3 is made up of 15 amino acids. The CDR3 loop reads CASSSGTFSNQPQHF. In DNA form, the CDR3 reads TGTGCCAGCAGCTCAGGGACCTTTAGCAATCAGCCCCAGCATTTT.

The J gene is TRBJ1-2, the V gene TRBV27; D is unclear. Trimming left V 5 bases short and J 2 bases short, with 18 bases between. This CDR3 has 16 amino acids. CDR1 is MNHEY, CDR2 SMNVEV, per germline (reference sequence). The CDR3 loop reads CASSPSVSSQNYGYTF. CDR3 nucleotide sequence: TGTGCCAGCAGTCCTTCGGTGTCATCACAGAACTATGGCTACACCTTC.

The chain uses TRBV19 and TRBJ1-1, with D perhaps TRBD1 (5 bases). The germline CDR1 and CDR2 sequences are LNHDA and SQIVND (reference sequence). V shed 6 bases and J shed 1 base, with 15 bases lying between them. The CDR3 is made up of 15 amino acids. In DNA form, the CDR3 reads TGTGCCAGTAGCCCCTCCAGGGCAGGGAACACTGAAGCTTTCTTT. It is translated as CASSPSRAGNTEAFF.

The chain's CDR3 is CASSRSSPSGGFF. The CDR3 nucleotides read TGTGCCAGCAGCCGTTCTAGTCCTTCGGGGGGGTTCTTC. This chain connects TRBV7-9 to TRBJ2-1; 7 bases agree with TRBD2. The CDR3 contains 13 residues. Germline-derived CDR1 and CDR2 are SEHNR and FQNEAQ (reference sequence). After removal of 5 bases from V and 15 bases from J, the junction contained 13 bases not matched to a gene.

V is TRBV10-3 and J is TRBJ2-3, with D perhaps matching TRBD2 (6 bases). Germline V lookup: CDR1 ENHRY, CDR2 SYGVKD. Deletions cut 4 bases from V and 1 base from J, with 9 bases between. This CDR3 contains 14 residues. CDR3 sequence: CAISAASGTDTQYF. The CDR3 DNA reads TGTGCCATCAGTGCGGCTAGCGGCACAGATACGCAGTATTTT.

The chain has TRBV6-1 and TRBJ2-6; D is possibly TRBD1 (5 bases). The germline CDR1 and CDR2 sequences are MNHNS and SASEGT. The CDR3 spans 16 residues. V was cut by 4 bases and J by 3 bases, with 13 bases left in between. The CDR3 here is CASSANQGIGANVLTF. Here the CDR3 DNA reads TGTGCCAGCAGTGCCAACCAGGGTATTGGGGCCAACGTCCTGACTTTC.

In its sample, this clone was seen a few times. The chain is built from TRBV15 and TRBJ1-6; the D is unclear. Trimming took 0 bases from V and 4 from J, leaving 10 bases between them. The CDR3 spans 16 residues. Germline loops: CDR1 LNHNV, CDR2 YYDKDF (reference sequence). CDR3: CATSRDRPVYNSPLHF. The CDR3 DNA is TGTGCCACCAGCAGAGATAGGCCAGTTTATAATTCACCCCTCCACTTT.

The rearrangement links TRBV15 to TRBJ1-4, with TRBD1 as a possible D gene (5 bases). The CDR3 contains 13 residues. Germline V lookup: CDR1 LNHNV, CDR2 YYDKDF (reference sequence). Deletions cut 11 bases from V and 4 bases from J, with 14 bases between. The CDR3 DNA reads TGTGCCTCAATGCAGGGAGTTAATGAAAAACTGTTTTTT. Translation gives CASMQGVNEKLFF.

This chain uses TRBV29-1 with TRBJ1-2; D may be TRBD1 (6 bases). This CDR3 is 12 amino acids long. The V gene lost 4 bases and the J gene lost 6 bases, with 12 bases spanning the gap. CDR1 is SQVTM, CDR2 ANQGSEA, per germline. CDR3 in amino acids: CSVVEGGDGYTF. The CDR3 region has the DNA TGCAGCGTTGTGGAGGGGGGCGATGGCTACACCTTC.

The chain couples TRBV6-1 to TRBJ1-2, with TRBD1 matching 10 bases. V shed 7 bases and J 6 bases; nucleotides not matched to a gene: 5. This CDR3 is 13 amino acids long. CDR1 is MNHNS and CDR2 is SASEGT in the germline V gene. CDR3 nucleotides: TGTGCCAGCATCACCGGGACAGGGGATGGCTACACCTTC. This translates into CASITGTGDGYTF.

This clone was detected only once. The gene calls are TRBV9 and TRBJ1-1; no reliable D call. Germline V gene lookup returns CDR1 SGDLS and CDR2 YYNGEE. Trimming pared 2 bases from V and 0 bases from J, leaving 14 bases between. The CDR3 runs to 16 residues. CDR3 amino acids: CASSVAGSTMNTEAFF. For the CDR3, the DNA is TGTGCCAGCAGCGTGGCGGGCAGCACCATGAACACTGAAGCTTTCTTT.

The chain's CDR3 is CASTPEVGGIGSPLHF. In nucleotides, the CDR3 is TGCGCCAGCACCCCCGAAGTCGGGGGTATTGGTTCACCCCTCCACTTT. The chain recombines TRBV5-1 with TRBJ1-6; perhaps TRBD1 as D (5 bases). Germline CDR1 SGHRS, CDR2 YFSETQ. The ends were cut back, 6 bases at V and 9 bases at J, with 22 bases in the middle. CDR3 size: 16 residues.

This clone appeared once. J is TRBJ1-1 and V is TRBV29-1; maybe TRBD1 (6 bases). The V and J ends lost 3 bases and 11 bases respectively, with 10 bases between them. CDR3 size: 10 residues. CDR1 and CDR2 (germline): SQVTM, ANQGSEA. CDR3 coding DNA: TGCAGCGTTGAGGGGGCGGGGGCTTTCTTT. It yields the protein CSVEGAGAFF. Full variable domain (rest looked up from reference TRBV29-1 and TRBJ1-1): SAVISQKPSRDICQRGTSLTIQCQVDSQVTMMFWYRQQPGQSLTLIATANQGSEATYESGFVIDKFPISRPNLTFSTLTVSNMSPEDSSIYLCSVEGAGAFFGQGTRLTVV.

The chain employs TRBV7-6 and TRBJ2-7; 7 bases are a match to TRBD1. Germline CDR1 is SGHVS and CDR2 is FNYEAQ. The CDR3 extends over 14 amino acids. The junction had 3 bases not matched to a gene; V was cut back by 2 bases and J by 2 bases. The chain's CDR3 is CASSLTTGTYEQYF. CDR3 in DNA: TGTGCCAGCAGCTTAACGACAGGGACCTACGAGCAGTACTTC.

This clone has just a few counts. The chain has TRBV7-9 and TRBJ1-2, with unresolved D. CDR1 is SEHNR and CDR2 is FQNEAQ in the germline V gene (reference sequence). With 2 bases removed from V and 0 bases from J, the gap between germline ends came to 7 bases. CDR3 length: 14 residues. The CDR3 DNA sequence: TGTGCCAGCAGCTTAATCGGGGCTAACTATGGCTACACCTTC. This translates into CASSLIGANYGYTF. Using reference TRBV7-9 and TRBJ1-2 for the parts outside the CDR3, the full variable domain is DTGVSQNPRHKITKRGQNVTFRCDPISEHNRLYWYRQTLGQGPEFLTYFQNEAQLEKSRLLSDRFSAERPKGSFSTLEIQRTEQGDSAMYLCASSLIGANYGYTFGSGTRLTVV.

This chain's CDR3 is CASSRPGGGTEAFF. The CDR3 DNA is TGTGCCAGCAGTCGCCCCGGTGGGGGCACTGAAGCTTTCTTT. The chain joins TRBV9 to TRBJ1-1, with D tentatively TRBD1 (5 bases). This CDR3 has 14 amino acids. Trimming left V 5 bases short and J 4 bases short, with 15 bases between. Germline CDR1 is SGDLS and CDR2 is YYNGEE.

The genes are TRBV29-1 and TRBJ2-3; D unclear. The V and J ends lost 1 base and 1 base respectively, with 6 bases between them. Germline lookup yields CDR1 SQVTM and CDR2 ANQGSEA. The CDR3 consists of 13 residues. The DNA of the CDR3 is TGCAGCGTTGAAGCGGGCGGCACAGATACGCAGTATTTT. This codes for CSVEAGGTDTQYF.

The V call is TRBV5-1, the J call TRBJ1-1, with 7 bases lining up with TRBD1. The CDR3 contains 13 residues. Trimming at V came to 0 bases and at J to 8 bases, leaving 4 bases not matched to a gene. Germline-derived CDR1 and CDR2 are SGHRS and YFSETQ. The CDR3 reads CASSLADRLEAFF. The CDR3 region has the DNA TGCGCCAGCAGCTTGGCGGACAGGCTGGAAGCTTTCTTT.

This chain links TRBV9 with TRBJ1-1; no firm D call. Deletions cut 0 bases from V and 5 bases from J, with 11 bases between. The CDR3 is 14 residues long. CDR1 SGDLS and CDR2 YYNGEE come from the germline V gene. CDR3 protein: CASSVGSVRTEAFF. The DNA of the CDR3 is TGTGCCAGCAGCGTAGGTTCAGTCAGGACTGAAGCTTTCTTT.

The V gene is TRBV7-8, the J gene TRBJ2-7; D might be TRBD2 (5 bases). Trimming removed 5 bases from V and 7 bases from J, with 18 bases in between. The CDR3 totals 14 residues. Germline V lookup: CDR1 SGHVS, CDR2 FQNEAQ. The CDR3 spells CASSTHLAPREQYF. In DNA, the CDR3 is TGTGCCAGCAGCACCCACCTAGCTCCGAGGGAGCAGTACTTC.

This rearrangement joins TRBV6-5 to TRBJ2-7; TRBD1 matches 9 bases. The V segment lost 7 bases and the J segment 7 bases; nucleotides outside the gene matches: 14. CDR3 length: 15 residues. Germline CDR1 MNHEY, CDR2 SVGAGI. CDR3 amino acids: CASTQVRTGAREQYF. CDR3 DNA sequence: TGTGCCAGCACTCAGGTCAGGACAGGGGCTCGGGAGCAGTACTTC.

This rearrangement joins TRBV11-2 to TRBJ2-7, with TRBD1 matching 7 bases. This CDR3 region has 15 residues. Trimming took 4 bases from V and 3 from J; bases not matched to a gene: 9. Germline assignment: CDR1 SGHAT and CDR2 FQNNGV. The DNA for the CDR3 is TGTGCCAGCAGCTCTATTCAGGGACAGCACTACGAGCAGTACTTC. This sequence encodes CASSSIQGQHYEQYF.

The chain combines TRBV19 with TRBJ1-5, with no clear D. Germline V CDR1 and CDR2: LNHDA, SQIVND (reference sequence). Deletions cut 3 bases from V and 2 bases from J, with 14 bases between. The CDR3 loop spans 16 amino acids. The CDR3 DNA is TGTGCCAGTAGTATTAGTCCTGCGGCGGGCAATCAGCCCCAGCATTTT. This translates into CASSISPAAGNQPQHF.

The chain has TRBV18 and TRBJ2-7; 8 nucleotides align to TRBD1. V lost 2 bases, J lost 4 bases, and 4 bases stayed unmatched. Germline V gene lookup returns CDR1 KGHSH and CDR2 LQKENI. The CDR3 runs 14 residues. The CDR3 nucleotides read TGTGCCAGCTCACCAGGGACAGGAGGATACGAGCAGTACTTC. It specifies CASSPGTGGYEQYF.

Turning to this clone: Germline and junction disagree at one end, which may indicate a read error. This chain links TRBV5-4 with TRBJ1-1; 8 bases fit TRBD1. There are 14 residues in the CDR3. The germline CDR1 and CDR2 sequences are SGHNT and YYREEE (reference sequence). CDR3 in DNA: TGTGCCAGCAGCACAAGGACAGGGAACTCTGAAGCTTTCTTT. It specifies CASSTRTGNSEAFF.

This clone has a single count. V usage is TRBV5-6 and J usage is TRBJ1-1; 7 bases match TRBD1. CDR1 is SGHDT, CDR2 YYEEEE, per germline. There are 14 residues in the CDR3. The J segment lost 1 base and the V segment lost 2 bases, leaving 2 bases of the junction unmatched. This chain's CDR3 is CASSFRDRNTEAFF. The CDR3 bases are TGTGCCAGCAGCTTCCGGGACAGGAACACTGAAGCTTTCTTT.

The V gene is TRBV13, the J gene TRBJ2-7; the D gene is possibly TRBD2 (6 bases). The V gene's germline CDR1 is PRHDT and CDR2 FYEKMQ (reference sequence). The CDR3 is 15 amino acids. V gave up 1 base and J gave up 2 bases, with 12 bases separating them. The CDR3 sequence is CASSLAGVQAYEQYF. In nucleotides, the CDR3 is TGTGCCAGCAGCTTAGCGGGGGTTCAAGCCTACGAGCAGTACTTC.

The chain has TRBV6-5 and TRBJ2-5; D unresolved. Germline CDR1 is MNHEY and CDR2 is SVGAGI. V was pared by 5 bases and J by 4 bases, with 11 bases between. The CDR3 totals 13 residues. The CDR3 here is CASSSFWGETQYF. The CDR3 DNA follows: TGTGCCAGCAGTAGTTTTTGGGGAGAGACCCAGTACTTC.